These T cell receptor beta chains were read from a single sample in a study of blood T cells in healthy people across ages. Each CDR3 protein gets one entry after TCRdb re-called the 5' RACE reads with MiXCR. The profile covers approximately 940,000 distinct CDR3 sequences, with 40% to 60% appearing a single time and around 15% taken by the ten largest. The sequenced sample was blood. These receptors all come from a man younger than 45 in good health. Each CDR3 is given with its conserved first and last residue. D genes are given only for firm matches. The listing skips clone size in some rows; elsewhere it reads once, few, many or a size class.

j_call: TRBJ1-5; v_call: TRBV20-1; clone_size: many; d_call: -; cdr3_aa: CSAPGVGEIQPQHF; cdr3_nt: TGCAGTGCTCCTGGGGTTGGGGAAATTCAGCCCCAGCATTTT
j_call: TRBJ1-1; v_call: TRBV20-1; clone_size: -; d_call: -; cdr3_aa: CSARDKGEGEAFF; cdr3_nt: TGCAGTGCTAGAGATAAGGGCGAGGGTGAAGCTTTCTTT
j_call: TRBJ2-3; v_call: TRBV3-1; clone_size: -; d_call: TRBD2; cdr3_aa: CASSQGGGVPDTQYF; cdr3_nt: TGTGCCAGCAGCCAAGGGGGGGGGGTCCCAGATACGCAGTATTTT
j_call: TRBJ1-1; v_call: TRBV27; clone_size: -; d_call: TRBD1; cdr3_aa: CASSPDRVVAFF; cdr3_nt: TGTGCCAGCAGTCCGGACAGGGTCGTAGCTTTCTTT
j_call: TRBJ1-1; v_call: TRBV6-1; clone_size: -; d_call: TRBD1; cdr3_aa: CASSEARQGQAFF; cdr3_nt: TGTGCCAGCAGTGAAGCCCGACAGGGGCAAGCTTTCTTT
j_call: TRBJ1-1; v_call: TRBV3-1; clone_size: -; d_call: -; cdr3_aa: CASSQEPVRAEAFF; cdr3_nt: TGTGCCAGCAGCCAAGAACCGGTCAGGGCTGAAGCTTTCTTT
j_call: TRBJ2-7; v_call: TRBV28; clone_size: -; d_call: -; cdr3_aa: CASSFIGDGAYEQYF; cdr3_nt: TGTGCCAGCAGCTTCATAGGGGACGGTGCCTACGAGCAGTACTTC
j_call: TRBJ2-1; v_call: TRBV20-1; clone_size: -; d_call: TRBD2; cdr3_aa: CSARSVAGGYNEQFF; cdr3_nt: TGCAGTGCTCGCTCTGTAGCGGGGGGATACAATGAGCAGTTCTTC
j_call: TRBJ1-4; v_call: TRBV7-8; clone_size: -; d_call: -; cdr3_aa: CASSLEGVGKLFF; cdr3_nt: TGTGCCAGCAGCCTAGAGGGAGTTGGAAAACTGTTTTTT
j_call: TRBJ2-7; v_call: TRBV12-3/TRBV12-4; clone_size: -; d_call: TRBD1; cdr3_aa: CASTLEGQVYEQYF; cdr3_nt: TGTGCCAGCACCTTAGAGGGACAGGTCTACGAGCAGTACTTC
j_call: TRBJ2-5; v_call: TRBV28; clone_size: -; d_call: -; cdr3_aa: CASSAGTRQETQYF; cdr3_nt: TGTGCCAGCAGTGCCGGCACGAGACAAGAGACCCAGTACTTC
j_call: TRBJ1-6; v_call: TRBV4-2; clone_size: few; d_call: -; cdr3_aa: CASSQQDYYNSPLHF; cdr3_nt: TGTGCCAGCAGCCAACAGGACTACTATAATTCACCCCTCCACTTT
j_call: TRBJ1-5; v_call: TRBV4-1; clone_size: -; d_call: -; cdr3_aa: CASSQGHILAQPQHF; cdr3_nt: TGCGCCAGCAGCCAAGGTCACATTCTCGCTCAGCCCCAGCATTTT
j_call: TRBJ2-2; v_call: TRBV7-2; clone_size: -; d_call: TRBD2; cdr3_aa: CASSLVVLAGVGELFF; cdr3_nt: TGTGCCAGCAGCTTAGTAGTGCTAGCGGGGGTCGGGGAGCTGTTTTTT
j_call: TRBJ2-5; v_call: TRBV5-1; clone_size: few; d_call: -; cdr3_aa: CASSFPGQETQYF; cdr3_nt: TGCGCCAGCAGCTTCCCGGGGCAAGAGACCCAGTACTTC
j_call: TRBJ1-5; v_call: TRBV6-2/TRBV6-3; clone_size: many; d_call: -; cdr3_aa: CASSNPPGNQPQHF; cdr3_nt: TGTGCCAGCAGCAACCCCCCGGGGAATCAGCCCCAGCATTTT
j_call: TRBJ1-6; v_call: TRBV12-3/TRBV12-4; clone_size: -; d_call: -; cdr3_aa: CASSLSGGTYNSPLHF; cdr3_nt: TGTGCCAGCAGTTTATCTGGGGGCACATATAATTCACCCCTCCACTTT
j_call: TRBJ1-6; v_call: TRBV4-3; clone_size: few; d_call: -; cdr3_aa: CASSQDPGHANSPLHF; cdr3_nt: TGCGCCAGCAGCCAAGATCCGGGACACGCAAATTCACCCCTCCACTTT
j_call: TRBJ2-7; v_call: TRBV10-2; clone_size: few; d_call: TRBD1; cdr3_aa: CASSNPGQGDSYEQYF; cdr3_nt: TGCGCCAGCAGTAATCCGGGACAGGGCGACTCCTACGAGCAGTACTTC
j_call: TRBJ1-2; v_call: TRBV30; clone_size: once; d_call: TRBD1; cdr3_aa: CALDRAEGGYGYIF; cdr3_nt: TGTGCCTTGGACAGGGCAGAGGGGGGATATGGCTACATCTTC
j_call: TRBJ2-3; v_call: TRBV3-1; clone_size: few; d_call: -; cdr3_aa: CASSQEGGSHQYF; cdr3_nt: TGTGCCAGCAGCCAAGAAGGGGGTAGCCATCAGTATTTT
j_call: TRBJ1-1; v_call: TRBV6-5; clone_size: once; d_call: -; cdr3_aa: CASSYSREQNTEAFF; cdr3_nt: TGTGCCAGCAGTTACTCGCGGGAGCAGAACACTGAAGCTTTCTTT
j_call: TRBJ1-2; v_call: TRBV7-3; clone_size: once; d_call: TRBD1; cdr3_aa: CASSLVVWEGAPGYTF; cdr3_nt: TGTGCCAGCAGCTTAGTGGTTTGGGAGGGGGCGCCTGGCTACACCTTC
j_call: TRBJ1-1; v_call: TRBV7-9; clone_size: few; d_call: -; cdr3_aa: CASSLDYTEAFF; cdr3_nt: TGTGCCAGCAGCTTAGACTACACTGAAGCTTTCTTT
j_call: TRBJ2-1; v_call: TRBV20-1; clone_size: -; d_call: TRBD2; cdr3_aa: CSARKPGTSSYNEQFF; cdr3_nt: TGCAGCGCTAGAAAGCCCGGGACTAGCTCCTACAATGAGCAGTTCTTC
j_call: TRBJ2-3; v_call: TRBV10-3; clone_size: -; d_call: -; cdr3_aa: CAISEPDSSTDTQYF; cdr3_nt: TGTGCCATCAGTGAGCCGGACAGTAGCACAGATACGCAGTATTTT
j_call: TRBJ2-5; v_call: TRBV28; clone_size: -; d_call: -; cdr3_aa: CASSPNGLGGEQYF; cdr3_nt: TGTGCCAGCAGTCCTAACGGCCTGGGCGGGGAGCAGTACTTC
j_call: TRBJ1-5; v_call: TRBV28; clone_size: -; d_call: TRBD1; cdr3_aa: CASSLDRPGQPQHF; cdr3_nt: TGTGCCAGCAGTTTGGACAGGCCGGGGCAGCCCCAGCATTTT
j_call: TRBJ1-2; v_call: TRBV4-3; clone_size: -; d_call: -; cdr3_aa: CASSGFYGYTF; cdr3_nt: TGCGCCAGCAGCGGGTTCTATGGCTACACCTTC
j_call: TRBJ1-1; v_call: TRBV6-6; clone_size: few; d_call: -; cdr3_aa: CASSAQGLNTEAFF; cdr3_nt: TGTGCCAGCAGCGCCCAGGGTCTGAACACTGAAGCTTTCTTT